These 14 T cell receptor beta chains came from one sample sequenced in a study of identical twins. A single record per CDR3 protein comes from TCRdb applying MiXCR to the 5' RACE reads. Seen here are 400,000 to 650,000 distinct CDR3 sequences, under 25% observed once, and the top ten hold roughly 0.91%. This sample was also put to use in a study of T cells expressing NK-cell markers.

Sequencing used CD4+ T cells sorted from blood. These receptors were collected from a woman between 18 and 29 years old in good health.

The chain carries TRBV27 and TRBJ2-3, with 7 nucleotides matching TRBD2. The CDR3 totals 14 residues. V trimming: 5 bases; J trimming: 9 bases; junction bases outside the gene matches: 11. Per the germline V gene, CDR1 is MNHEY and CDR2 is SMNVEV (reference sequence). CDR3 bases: TGTGCCAGCAGTGTGACGGGAGGAGTAGGGACGCAGTATTTT. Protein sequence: CASSVTGGVGTQYF.

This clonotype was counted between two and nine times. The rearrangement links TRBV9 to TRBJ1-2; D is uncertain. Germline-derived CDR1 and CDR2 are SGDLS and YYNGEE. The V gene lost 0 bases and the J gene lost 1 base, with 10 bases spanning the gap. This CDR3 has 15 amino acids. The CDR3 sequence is CASSVAIGGNYGYTF. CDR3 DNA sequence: TGTGCCAGCAGCGTAGCGATCGGAGGTAACTATGGCTACACCTTC.

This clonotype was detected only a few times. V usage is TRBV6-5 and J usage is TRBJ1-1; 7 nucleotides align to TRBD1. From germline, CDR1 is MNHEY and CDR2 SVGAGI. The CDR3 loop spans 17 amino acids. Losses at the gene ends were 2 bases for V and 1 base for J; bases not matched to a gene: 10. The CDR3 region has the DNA TGTGCCAGCAGTTACGACAGGAGGGGGCCTAAGAACACTGAAGCTTTCTTT. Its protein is CASSYDRRGPKNTEAFF.

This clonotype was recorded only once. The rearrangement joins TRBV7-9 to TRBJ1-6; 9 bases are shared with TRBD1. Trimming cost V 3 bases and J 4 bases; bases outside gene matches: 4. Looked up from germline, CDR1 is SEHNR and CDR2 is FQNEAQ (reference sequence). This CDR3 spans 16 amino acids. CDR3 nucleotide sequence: TGTGCCAGCAGCTTGACAGGGGGATCATATAATTCACCCCTCCACTTT. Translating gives CASSLTGGSYNSPLHF.

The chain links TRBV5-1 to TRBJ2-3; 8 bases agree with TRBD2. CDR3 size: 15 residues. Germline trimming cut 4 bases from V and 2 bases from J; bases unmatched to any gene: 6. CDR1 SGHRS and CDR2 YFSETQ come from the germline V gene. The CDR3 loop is CASSPGGGHTDTQYF. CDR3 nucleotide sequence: TGCGCCAGCAGCCCCGGCGGGGGGCACACAGATACGCAGTATTTT.

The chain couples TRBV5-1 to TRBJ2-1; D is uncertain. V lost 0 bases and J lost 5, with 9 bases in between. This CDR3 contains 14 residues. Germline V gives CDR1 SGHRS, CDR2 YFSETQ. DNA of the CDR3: TGCGCCAGCAGCTTGGGGTCGCCGAACAATGAGCAGTTCTTC. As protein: CASSLGSPNNEQFF.

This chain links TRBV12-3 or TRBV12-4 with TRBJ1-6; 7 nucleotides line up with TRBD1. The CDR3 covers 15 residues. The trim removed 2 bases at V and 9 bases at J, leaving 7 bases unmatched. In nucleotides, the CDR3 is TGTGCCAGCAGTTTAAAAGACAGGGCGGGTTCACCCCTCCACTTT. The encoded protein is CASSLKDRAGSPLHF.

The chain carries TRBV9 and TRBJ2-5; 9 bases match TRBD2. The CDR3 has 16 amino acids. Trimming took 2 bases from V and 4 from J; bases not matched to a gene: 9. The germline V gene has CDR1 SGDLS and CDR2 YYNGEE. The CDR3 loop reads CASSVLAGWEVETQYF. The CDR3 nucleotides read TGTGCCAGCAGCGTGCTAGCGGGATGGGAGGTAGAGACCCAGTACTTC.

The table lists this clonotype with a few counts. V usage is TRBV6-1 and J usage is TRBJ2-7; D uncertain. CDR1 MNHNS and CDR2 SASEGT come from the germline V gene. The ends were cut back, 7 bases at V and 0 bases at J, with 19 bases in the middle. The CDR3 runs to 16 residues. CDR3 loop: CASNRPGWPGSYEQYF. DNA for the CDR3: TGTGCCAGCAACCGCCCTGGGTGGCCGGGCTCCTACGAGCAGTACTTC.

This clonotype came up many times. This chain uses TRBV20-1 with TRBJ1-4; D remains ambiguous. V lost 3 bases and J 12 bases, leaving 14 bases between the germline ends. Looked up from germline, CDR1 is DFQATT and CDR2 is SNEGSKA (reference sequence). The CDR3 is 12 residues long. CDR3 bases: TGCAGTGCTAGCAGCGTAAATGGGGAACTGTTTTTT. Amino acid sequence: CSASSVNGELFF.

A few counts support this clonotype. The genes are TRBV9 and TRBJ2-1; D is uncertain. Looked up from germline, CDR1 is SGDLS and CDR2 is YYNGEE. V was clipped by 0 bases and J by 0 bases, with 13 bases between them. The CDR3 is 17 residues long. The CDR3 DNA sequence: TGTGCCAGCAGCGTAGAGGGAAGCGCCCGCTCCTACAATGAGCAGTTCTTC. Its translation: CASSVEGSARSYNEQFF.

CDR3 sequence (DNA): TGTGCCAGCAGCCGGTCCGGTTGGTGGGGAACTGAAGCTTTCTTT. It codes for CASSRSGWWGTEAFF. The chain links TRBV12-3 or TRBV12-4 to TRBJ1-1; D unresolved. This CDR3 contains 15 residues. V dropped 6 bases and J dropped 5 bases, with 19 bases sitting between them.

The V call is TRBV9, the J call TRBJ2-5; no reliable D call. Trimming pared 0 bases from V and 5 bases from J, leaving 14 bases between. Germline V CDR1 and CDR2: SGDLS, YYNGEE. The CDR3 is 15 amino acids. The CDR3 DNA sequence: TGTGCCAGCAGCGTAGCCGGTGGCCGAAGGGAGACCCAGTACTTC. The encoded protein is CASSVAGGRRETQYF.

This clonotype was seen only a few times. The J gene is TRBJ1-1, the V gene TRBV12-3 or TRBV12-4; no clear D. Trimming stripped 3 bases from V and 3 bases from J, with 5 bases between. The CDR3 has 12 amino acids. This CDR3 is CASSFRYTEAFF. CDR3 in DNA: TGTGCCAGCAGTTTCCGTTACACTGAAGCTTTCTTT.